This TCR beta chain was identified during a study of blood T cell repertoires in COVID-19. For the study at large: Samples of COVID-19 (acute and convalescent) were obtained from the United States, Italy and Spain.

Per the original data handling: Reference gene primer amplification gave estimated nucleated cell counts. Measured with immunoSEQ multiplex PCR; TCRdb has only the in-frame clones, and not every one. Clone size and the V and J calls come from that table; the DNA yielded D and trimming. The sample records roughly 380,000 clones, around 89% being singletons. Patients of the Seattle cohort, enrolled during active infection, were followed longitudinally. J was trimmed by 7 bases and V by 3 bases; bases with no gene match: 14. This CDR3 comprises 16 residues. The germline V gene encodes CDR1 MNHNS and CDR2 SASEGT.

The clonotype was recovered from a woman aged 40 to 50 with COVID-19, enrolled during active disease. V usage is TRBV6-1 and J usage is TRBJ1-2, with 7 positions matching TRBD1. The sequencing sample was made of peripheral blood. CDR3 in DNA: TGTGCCAGCAGTGACTACCGGACAGGTAGAGGTTCTGGCTACACCTTC. Residues: CASSDYRTGRGSGYTF.